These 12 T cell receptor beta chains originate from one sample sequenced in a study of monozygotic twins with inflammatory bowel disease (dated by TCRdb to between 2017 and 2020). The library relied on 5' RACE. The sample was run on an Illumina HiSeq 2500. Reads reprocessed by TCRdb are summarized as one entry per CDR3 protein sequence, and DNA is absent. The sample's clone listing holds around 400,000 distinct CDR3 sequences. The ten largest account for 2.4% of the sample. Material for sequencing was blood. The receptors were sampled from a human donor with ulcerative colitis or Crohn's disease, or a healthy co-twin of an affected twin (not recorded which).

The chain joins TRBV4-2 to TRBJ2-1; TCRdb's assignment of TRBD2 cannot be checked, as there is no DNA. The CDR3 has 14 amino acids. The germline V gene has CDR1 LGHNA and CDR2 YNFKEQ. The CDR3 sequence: CASSLERWRDEQFF.

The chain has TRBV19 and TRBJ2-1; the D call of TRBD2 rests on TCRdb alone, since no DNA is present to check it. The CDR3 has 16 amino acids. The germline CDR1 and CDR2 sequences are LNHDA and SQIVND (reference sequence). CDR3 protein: CASSIWRGSSYNEQFF.

CDR3 sequence: CAYRVAPYTQYF. V usage is TRBV30 and J usage is TRBJ2-3; without DNA, the TCRdb call of TRBD1 cannot be checked. The CDR3 totals 12 residues. The V gene's germline CDR1 is GTSNPN and CDR2 SVGIG (reference sequence).

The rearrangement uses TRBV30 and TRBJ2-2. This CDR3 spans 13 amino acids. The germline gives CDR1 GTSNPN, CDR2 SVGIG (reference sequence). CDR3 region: CAWSYRVNGELFF.

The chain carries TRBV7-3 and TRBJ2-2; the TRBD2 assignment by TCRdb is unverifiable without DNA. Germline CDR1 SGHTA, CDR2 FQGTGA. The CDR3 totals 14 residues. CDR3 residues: CASRRDSPTGELFF.

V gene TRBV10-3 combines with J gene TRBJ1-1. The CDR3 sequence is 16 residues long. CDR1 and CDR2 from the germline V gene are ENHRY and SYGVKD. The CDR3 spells CAISDPQPFSNTEAFF.

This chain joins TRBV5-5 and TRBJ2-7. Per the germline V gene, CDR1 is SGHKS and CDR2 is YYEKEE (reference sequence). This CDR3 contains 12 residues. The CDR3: CASSLNGLEQYF.

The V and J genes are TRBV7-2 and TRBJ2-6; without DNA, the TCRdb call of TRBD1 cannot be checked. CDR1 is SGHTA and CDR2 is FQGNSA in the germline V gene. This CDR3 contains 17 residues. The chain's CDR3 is CASSLRTRISGANVLTF.

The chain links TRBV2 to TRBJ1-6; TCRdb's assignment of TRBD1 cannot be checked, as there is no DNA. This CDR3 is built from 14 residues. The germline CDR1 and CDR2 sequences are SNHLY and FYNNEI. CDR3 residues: CASRGDSNNSPLHF. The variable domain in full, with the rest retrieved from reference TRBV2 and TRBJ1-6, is EPEVTQTPSHQVTQMGQEVILRCVPISNHLYFYWYRQILGQKVEFLVSFYNNEISEKSEIFDDQFSVERPDGSNFTLKIRSTKLEDSAMYFCASRGDSNNSPLHFGNGTRLTVT.

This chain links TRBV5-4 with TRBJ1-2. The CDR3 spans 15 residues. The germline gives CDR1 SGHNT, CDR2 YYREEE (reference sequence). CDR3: CASREGAARSDGYTF.

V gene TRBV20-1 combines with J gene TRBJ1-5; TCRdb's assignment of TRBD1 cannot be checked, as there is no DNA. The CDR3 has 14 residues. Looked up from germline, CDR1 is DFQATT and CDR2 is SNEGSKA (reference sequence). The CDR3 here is CSAETGGGYQPQHF.

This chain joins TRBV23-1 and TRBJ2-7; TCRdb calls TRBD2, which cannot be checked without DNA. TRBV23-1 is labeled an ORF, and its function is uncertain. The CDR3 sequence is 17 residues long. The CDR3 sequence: CASSQSGWGGGTYEQYF.